This TCR beta chain was captured in a study of CD8 T cells in ankylosing spondylitis. This CDR3 comprises 14 residues. Trimming took 3 bases from V and 3 from J, leaving 12 bases between them. The sample holds many counts of this clonotype. One entry per CDR3 protein results from TCRdb running MiXCR on the 5' RACE reads. The table shows fewer than 250,000 distinct CDR3 sequences, with more than 9% occurring only once. The V call is TRBV12-3 or TRBV12-4, the J call TRBJ2-7; D could derive from TRBD1 or TRBD2 (5 bases each). The sequenced sample consisted of blood, either unsorted or a sorted T cell fraction (not recorded which). This receptor was obtained from a male donor with ankylosing spondylitis or in good health (not recorded which). DNA of the CDR3: TGTGCCAGCAGTTTGGGGGACGCTGGCTACGAGCAGTACTTC. Its translation: CASSLGDAGYEQYF.